This TCR beta chain was sequenced for a study of CD8 T cells in Susac syndrome. The RNA, roughly 0.45 to 1 ug, was put through reverse transcription using random hexamers. TCRdb re-called the immunoSEQ multiplex PCR reads through MiXCR, storing one row per CDR3 protein. The data show approximately 210,000 distinct CDR3 sequences, with 95% seen just once and 0.075% to 0.095% held by the top ten. The multiple sclerosis control group comprised treatment-naive patients with stable or active relapsing-remitting disease. Bulk CD8+ and CD4+ cells came from magnetic negative isolation; CD8+ TEMRA by FACS. The CDR3 extends over 14 amino acids. Deletions cut 6 bases from V and 5 bases from J, with 16 bases between.

The chain uses TRBV12-3 or TRBV12-4 and TRBJ2-5; the D gene is possibly TRBD1 (6 bases). The sample comprised CD4+ T cells from PBMCs. This receptor was obtained from a human donor with multiple sclerosis. The CDR3 nucleotides are TGTGCCAGCAGACCCAAAAGGGGGAGCGAGACCCAGTACTTC. Its protein is CASRPKRGSETQYF.